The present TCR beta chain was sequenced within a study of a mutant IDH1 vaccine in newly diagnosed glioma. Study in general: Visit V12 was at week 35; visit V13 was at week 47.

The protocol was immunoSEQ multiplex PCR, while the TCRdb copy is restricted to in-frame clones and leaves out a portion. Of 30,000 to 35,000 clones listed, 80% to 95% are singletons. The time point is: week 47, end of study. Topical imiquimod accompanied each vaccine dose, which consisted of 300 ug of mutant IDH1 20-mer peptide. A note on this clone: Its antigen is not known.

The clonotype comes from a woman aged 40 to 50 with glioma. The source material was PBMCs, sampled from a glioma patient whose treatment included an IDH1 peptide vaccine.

CDR3 nucleotide sequence: TGTGCCAGCAGTTCTCCGGGACAGGGTTTTGGGCAGTACTTC. Translation gives CASSSPGQGFGQYF. The V call is TRBV6-5, the J call TRBJ2-7, with 9 nucleotides matching TRBD1. CDR1 and CDR2 (germline): MNHEY, SVGAGI. The CDR3 spans 14 residues. The V and J ends lost 4 bases and 9 bases, in that order; junction bases with no gene match: 10.